The rows below give T cell receptor beta chains drawn from one sample of a study of T cell responses to AZD1222 COVID-19 vaccine. Assay used: immunoSEQ multiplex PCR; TCRdb lists only in-frame clones, some missing. The sample includes more than 80,000 clones, more than 75% of them seen just once. The material was peripheral blood, obtained on day 0 of AZD1222 vaccination. All receptors come from an adult in good health. The CDR3 runs from the conserved cysteine through the conserved F or W. The D gene is left open where the match is weak. Size values are once, few and many counts, or a class for expanded clones, and some rows have none.

J gene	clone size	D gene	V gene	CDR3 DNA	CDR3 protein
TRBJ2-7	few	NA	TRBV10-3	TGTGCCATCACTGCAGGAGGAGAGCAGTACTTC	CAITAGGEQYF
TRBJ2-3	NA	TRBD2	TRBV10-2	TGCGCCAGCAGTCGACTAGCCCCAAACACAGATACGCAGTATTTT	CASSRLAPNTDTQYF
TRBJ1-5	NA	NA	TRBV6-5	TGTGCCAGCGCCTCGGCGGTAAATCAGCCCCAGCATTTT	CASASAVNQPQHF
TRBJ2-7	NA	TRBD1	TRBV24-1	TGTGCCACCAGTGTCGCACCAGGGGGTCCCTTCTACGAGCAGTACTTC	CATSVAPGGPFYEQYF
TRBJ2-6	NA	TRBD2	TRBV7-3	TGTGCCAGCAGCGCGACTAGCGGGAGCCCTGGGGCCAACGTCCTGACTTTC	CASSATSGSPGANVLTF
TRBJ1-1	NA	TRBD1	TRBV6-5	TGTGCCAGCATCCCCCTCAGGGGGCCCGGCACTGAAGCTTTCTTT	CASIPLRGPGTEAFF
TRBJ1-1	NA	TRBD1	TRBV2	TGTGCCAGCAGGGGACAGATTAACACTGAAGCTTTCTTT	CASRGQINTEAFF
TRBJ2-7	NA	TRBD1	TRBV11-2	TGTGCCAGCAGCCGGACTCGGACAGGGGACGAGCAGTACTTC	CASSRTRTGDEQYF
TRBJ2-2	NA	TRBD1	TRBV6-6	TGTGCCAGCAGAGGGACAGGGGGCGCGAGGACCGGGGAGCTGTTTTTT	CASRGTGGARTGELFF
TRBJ2-1	NA	TRBD2	TRBV3-1/TRBV3-2	TGTGCCAGCAGCCAAGGAGCGGGAGCGGGATGGCTGCACAATGAGCAGTTCTTC	CASSQGAGAGWLHNEQFF
TRBJ1-2	NA	TRBD1	TRBV6-5	TGTGCCAGCAGAAAGGGGGGACAGGGGTATGGCTACACCTTC	CASRKGGQGYGYTF
TRBJ2-7	NA	TRBD1	TRBV19	TGTGCCAGTAGTGCCCCCGGGACAGGGGACCACGAGCAGTACTTC	CASSAPGTGDHEQYF
TRBJ2-7	NA	NA	TRBV11-2	TGTGCCAGCAGCTTTCAGGGAATGCGTGAGCAGTACTTC	CASSFQGMREQYF
TRBJ1-2	NA	NA	TRBV13	TGTGCCAGCAGCATTAGTCCGTCCCGCTATGGCTACACCTTC	CASSISPSRYGYTF
TRBJ1-1	NA	NA	TRBV7-8	TGTGCCAGCAGCCGAACCCGGGGCACTGAAGCTTTCTTT	CASSRTRGTEAFF
TRBJ1-4	once	NA	TRBV10-1	TGCGCCAGCATCCTACGGCGGCGTAATGAAAAACTGTTTTTT	CASILRRRNEKLFF
TRBJ1-2	NA	TRBD1	TRBV19	TGTGCCAGTAGTATACCCGGTCAGGGGGTAAACGGCTACACCTTC	CASSIPGQGVNGYTF
TRBJ1-3	few	NA	TRBV6-5	TGTGCCAGCAGGATCCCCGGGGGGCAAGGAAACACCATATATTTT	CASRIPGGQGNTIYF
TRBJ1-4	NA	NA	TRBV5-4	TGTGCCAGCAGCTTGCCGCAGGGAGGAAAACTGTTTTTT	CASSLPQGGKLFF
TRBJ2-3	many	TRBD2	TRBV3-1/TRBV3-2	TGTGCCAGCAGCCAAGATCCCGGGGGGGCGAAAGATACGCAGTATTTT	CASSQDPGGAKDTQYF
TRBJ1-6	NA	NA	TRBV5-6	TGTGCCAGCAGCTTTAGGGGAACTCCCCTCCACTTT	CASSFRGTPLHF
TRBJ1-2	NA	TRBD1	TRBV5-1	TGCGCCAGCCACCGGGCCCCGGGACAGGGGCAGGGCGGCTACACCTTC	CASHRAPGQGQGGYTF
TRBJ2-7	NA	TRBD2	TRBV30	TGTGCCTGGAGTGGGACTAGCGGGACCCTTAGCCCCGGCTTC	CAWSGTSGTLSPGF
TRBJ1-1	NA	NA	TRBV4-2	TGTGCCAGCAGCCAAGCGGGGAAGACTGAAGCTTTCTTT	CASSQAGKTEAFF
TRBJ2-2	few	NA	TRBV9	TGTGCCAGCAGCGTACGAGAGGGATCGGGCACCGGGGAGCTGTTTTTT	CASSVREGSGTGELFF
TRBJ2-1	NA	NA	TRBV4-1	TGCGCCAGCAGCCAAGCGGGGTGGGGCAATGAGCAGTTCTTC	CASSQAGWGNEQFF
TRBJ1-6	NA	NA	TRBV21-1	TGTGCCAGCTCCCTCGGTTCACCCCTCCACTTT	CASSLGSPLHF
TRBJ1-1	NA	NA	TRBV3-1/TRBV3-2	TGTGCCAGCAGCCAAGGAACTGAAGCTTTCTTT	CASSQGTEAFF
TRBJ1-1	NA	NA	TRBV19	TGTGCCAGTACATCCACAGTAAACACTGAAGCTTTCTTT	CASTSTVNTEAFF